This T cell receptor beta chain is from a study of T-cell reconstitution after alpha-beta-depleted transplantation in children. A library of TCRbeta sequences, prepared with unique molecular identifiers, was generated. Using its own MiXCR run on the PCR reads, TCRdb lists one record per CDR3 protein. The sample consists of tens of thousands of distinct CDR3 sequences, 14% of them appearing once. This clonotype was detected a few times. Its target is unknown. Study-wide results and limits: T-cell counts and diversity were attributed mostly to newly produced T cells one year after transplant. Surviving recipient T cells and thymic progenitors accounted for the high day-60 TCRbeta diversity observed in some patients. The study reportedly traced alpha-beta T cells about two months after transplant to several hundred expanded graft clones.

V lost 2 bases and J lost 0, with 11 bases in between. CDR1 and CDR2 from the germline V gene are SQVTM and ANQGSEA. This CDR3 is 15 amino acids long. This chain joins TRBV29-1 and TRBJ2-4; D call uncertain. This TCR was sampled from a male patient aged 2 to 9 who had a stem cell transplant for acute lymphoblastic leukemia, so the T cells may come from the graft donor. The sample was PBMCs, mostly from graft donor cells, taken 180 days after TCRalphabeta/CD19-depleted stem cell transplant. The CDR3 protein is CSVERLLLAKNIQYF. The CDR3 bases are TGCAGCGTTGAAAGGCTGCTCTTAGCCAAAAACATTCAGTACTTC.